This T cell receptor beta chain was found in a study of PD-1 blockade in classical Hodgkin lymphoma. The protocol was immunoSEQ multiplex PCR, while the TCRdb copy is restricted to in-frame clones and leaves out a portion. The data contain 3,500 to 4,000 clones, more than 60% of them singletons. CDR1 and CDR2 (germline): SGHRS, YFSETQ. V shed 2 bases, J shed 0 bases, and the junction held 4 bases outside the gene matches. The CDR3 length is 15 residues. Comments on this clone: Other DNA sequences in this sample translate to the same CDR3.

Time point noted: cycle 4 day 1 (C4D1), after 5 to 7 weeks of nivolumab. There was relapse after autologous stem cell transplantation in every patient, and there was variation in brentuximab vedotin exposure. Patients showed best responses of complete response, partial response or progressive disease. The sequences come from peripheral blood mononuclear cells (PBMCs), collected before the fourth cycle of nivolumab. V gene TRBV5-1 combines with J gene TRBJ1-1, with 7 bases fitting TRBD1. The clonotype comes from a human donor with classical Hodgkin lymphoma. CDR3 region: CASSFKQGLNTEAFF. The CDR3 DNA reads as TGCGCCAGCAGCTTTAAACAGGGGCTGAACACTGAAGCTTTCTTT. The full variable domain, its missing parts supplied by reference TRBV5-1 and TRBJ1-1, is KAGVTQTPRYLIKTRGQQVTLSCSPISGHRSVSWYQQTPGQGLQFLFEYFSETQRNKGNFPGRFSGRQFSNSRSEMNVSTLELGDSALYLCASSFKQGLNTEAFFGQGTRLTVV.